This T cell receptor (beta chain) was observed in a study of T cell responses to AZD1222 COVID-19 vaccine. Sequencing used immunoSEQ multiplex PCR; TCRdb keeps in-frame clones, though not all of them. This sample carries some 110,000 clones, roughly 92% of them seen once, and the ten largest clones take 1.7%. CDR1 and CDR2 from the germline V gene are MNHEY and SMNVEV (reference sequence). The V end was cut by 4 bases, the J end by 5 bases, with 5 bases between. This CDR3 spans 11 amino acids. This clonotype originated in an adult in good health. The starting material was peripheral blood, obtained on day 0 of AZD1222 vaccination. The chain combines TRBV27 with TRBJ1-1; D gene unclear. This CDR3 reads CASSSRTEAFF. The CDR3, as DNA: TGTGCCAGCAGTTCCCGAACTGAAGCTTTCTTT.